This T cell receptor beta chain was recovered during a study of vaccination effects on CD4 cells after COVID-19 (dated by TCRdb to 2022 to 2024). General notes on the study: Each participant got two doses of an mRNA SARS-CoV-2 vaccine, either BNT162b2 or mRNA-1273. Cultures from other donors in the study were sequenced with the Oncomine TCR Beta short-read assay on an Illumina iSeq 100. A total of 10 COVID-19 convalescent patients and a few SARS-CoV-2-naive healthy vaccine recipients were included in the full study. The study compared SARS-CoV-2 spike-specific CD4+ TCR repertoires before and after mRNA vaccination in COVID-19 convalescent patients and infection-naive vaccine recipients. What the work shows at the level of the full study, not this receptor alone: The study was limited by a small number of convalescent patients, and early post-infection timepoints were lacking. Marked clonal contraction was observed in both infection-induced and vaccine-induced clones at late post-vaccination timepoints, consistent with waning T cell responses. In healthy vaccine recipients, vaccine-induced clones were almost all SARS-CoV-2 mono-reactive, with only 1 of 255 being cross-reactive with common cold coronaviruses.

In regard to this clone: Its antigen is still unknown. Base-call qualities are not available, and no considerably larger clone is one nucleotide away. Other DNA sequences from this sample encode an identical CDR3 as well.

The CDR3 goes from the cysteine to the valine over 11 residues. Only the CDR3 DNA is retained, 33 bases long and in frame from the first base. The germline V gene (reference sequence) provides CDR1 DFQATT and CDR2 SNEGSKA. The germline V and J ends show losses of 5 bases and 6 bases respectively, and no gene match explains 3 bases of the junction. To identify antigen-specific CD4+ T cell clonotypes by their expansion, the ViraFEST assay first stimulated PBMC with viral peptide pools and then applied TCR sequencing. After approximately eleven days of culture, CD4+ T cells were isolated with the EasySep CD4+ T cell isolation kit. The absence of prior SARS-CoV-2 infection in healthy vaccine recipients was confirmed by negative nucleocapsid antibodies before and after vaccination. Each well held fewer than 2.5 million PBMC cultured in IMDM containing approximately 5% human AB serum, around 10 IU/ml IL-2 and gentamicin, along with approximately 10 ug/ml peptides. Half of the culture medium was replaced with fresh IL-2-containing medium on days 3 and 7. Unless noted otherwise, every peptide stimulation condition was grown in triplicate wells. PBMC were separated from whole blood using Ficoll-Paque Plus gradient centrifugation and were then either cryopreserved at -140C or used fresh. The overlapping peptide pools covered the spike proteins of SARS-CoV-2 as well as those of the common cold coronaviruses HCoV-NL63, HCoV-OC43 and HCoV-229E. Genomic DNA was extracted from cultured CD4+ T cells with the QIAamp micro DNA kit.

The protocol used for the library was the immunoSEQ multiplex PCR assay. DNA from the cultured, isolated CD4+ T cells was subjected to TCR beta CDR3 sequencing. The original pipeline was this. Non-productive TCR sequences were discarded, and reads were trimmed to the CDR3 region, with only CDR3s of 7 or more amino acids retained. The MANAFEST web app was used to identify antigen-specific clonotypes by comparing expansion in peptide wells with expansion in reference cultures. To count as positive, a clone had to show expansion at FDR<0.05 compared with the reference and with all other wells, an odds ratio above 5, and a frequency above 0.1% in two replicate wells. A clonotype was called cross-reactive if it was significantly expanded both in SARS-CoV-2 spike wells and in at least one common cold coronavirus spike condition. CDR3 similarity was assessed by Levenshtein distance with the stringdist R package, and unrooted trees were built with ape in R 3.6.1. In its TCRdb copy, this immuneACCESS table keeps in-frame sequences only and misses some clones. Where compared with another copy, unresolved V genes explain less than half of these, and the others have no known cause. The D gene and trimming were derived from the DNA, and the V and J assignments and clone size from that table. The sample table holds over 60,000 clones, of which 76% were seen once. The ten largest clones take up roughly 2.8% of the sample.

The sequence links TRBV20-1 to TRBJ2-7; TRBD1 fits 8 bases in the junction. This sample comprised CD4+ T cells from PBMCs cultured with HCoV-NL63 spike peptides, obtained before COVID-19 vaccination. Taken with the paper, the label for cell subset or site translates to: HCoV-NL63 spike overlapping peptide pool stimulation. The receptor comes from a human donor who received a COVID-19 vaccine. The CDR3 loop reads CSAGTGGEQYV. The nucleotide sequence is given as TGCAGTGCTGGGACAGGTGGCGAGCAGTACGTC.